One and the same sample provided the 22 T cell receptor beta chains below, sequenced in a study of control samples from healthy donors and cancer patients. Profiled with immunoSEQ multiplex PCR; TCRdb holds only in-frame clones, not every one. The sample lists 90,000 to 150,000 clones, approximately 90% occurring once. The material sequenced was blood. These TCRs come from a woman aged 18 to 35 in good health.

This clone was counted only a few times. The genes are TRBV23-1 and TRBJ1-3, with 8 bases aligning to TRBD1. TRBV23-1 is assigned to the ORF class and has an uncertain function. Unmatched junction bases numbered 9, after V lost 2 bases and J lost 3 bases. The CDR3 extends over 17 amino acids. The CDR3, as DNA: TGCGCCAGCAGTCAACCCACAACAGGGGGGGGTGGAAACACCATATATTTT. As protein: CASSQPTTGGGGNTIYF.

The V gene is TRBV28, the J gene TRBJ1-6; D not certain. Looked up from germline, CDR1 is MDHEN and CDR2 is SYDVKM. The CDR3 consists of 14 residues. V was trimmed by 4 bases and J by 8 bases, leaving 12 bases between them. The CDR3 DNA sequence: TGTGCCAGCAGTTCCCACGGTCTGGATTCACCCCTCCACTTT. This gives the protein CASSSHGLDSPLHF.

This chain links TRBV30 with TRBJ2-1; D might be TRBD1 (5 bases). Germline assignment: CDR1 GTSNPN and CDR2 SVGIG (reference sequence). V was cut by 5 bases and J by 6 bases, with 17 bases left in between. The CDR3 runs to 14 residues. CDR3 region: CAWDRENTLNEQFF. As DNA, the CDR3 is TGTGCCTGGGACAGAGAAAACACCCTCAATGAGCAGTTCTTC.

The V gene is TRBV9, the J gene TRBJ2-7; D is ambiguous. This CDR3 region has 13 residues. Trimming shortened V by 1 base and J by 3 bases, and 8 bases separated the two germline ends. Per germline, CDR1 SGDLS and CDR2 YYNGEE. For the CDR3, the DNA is TGTGCCAGCAGCGTAAGACTCTTCTACGAGCAGTACTTC. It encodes CASSVRLFYEQYF.

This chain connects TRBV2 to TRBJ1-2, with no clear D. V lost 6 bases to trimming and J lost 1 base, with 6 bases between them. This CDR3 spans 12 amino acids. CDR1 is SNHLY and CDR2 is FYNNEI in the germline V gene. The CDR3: CASSRSNYGYTF. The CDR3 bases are TGTGCCAGCAGCCGAAGTAACTATGGCTACACCTTC.

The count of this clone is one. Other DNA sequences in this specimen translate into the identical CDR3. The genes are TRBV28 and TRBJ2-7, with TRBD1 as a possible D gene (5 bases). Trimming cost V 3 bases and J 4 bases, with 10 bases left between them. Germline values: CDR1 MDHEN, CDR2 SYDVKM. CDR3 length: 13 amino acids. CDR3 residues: CASSLSTGYEQYF. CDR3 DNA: TGTGCCAGCAGTTTGTCCACAGGATACGAGCAGTACTTC.

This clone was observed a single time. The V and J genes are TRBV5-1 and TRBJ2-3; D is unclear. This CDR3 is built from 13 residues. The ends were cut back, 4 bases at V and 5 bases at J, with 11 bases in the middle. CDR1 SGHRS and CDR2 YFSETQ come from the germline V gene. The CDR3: CASSLLSVDTQYF. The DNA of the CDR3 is TGCGCCAGCAGCCTCCTGTCGGTAGATACGCAGTATTTT.

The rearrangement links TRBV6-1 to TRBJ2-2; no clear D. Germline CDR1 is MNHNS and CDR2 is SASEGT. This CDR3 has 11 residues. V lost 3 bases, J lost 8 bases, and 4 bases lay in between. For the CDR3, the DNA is TGTGCCAGCAGTGATTTTGGGGAGCTGTTTTTT. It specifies CASSDFGELFF.

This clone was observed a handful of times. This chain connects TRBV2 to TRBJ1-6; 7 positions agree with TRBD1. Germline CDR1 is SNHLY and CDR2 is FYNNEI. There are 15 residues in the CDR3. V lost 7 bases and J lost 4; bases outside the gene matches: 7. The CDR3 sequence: CASISGTDYNSPLHF. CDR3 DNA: TGTGCCAGCATATCGGGGACAGATTATAATTCACCCCTCCACTTT.

The CDR3: CASGDTGNQPQHF. In DNA, the CDR3 is TGTGCCAGCGGGGACACGGGCAATCAGCCCCAGCATTTT. The chain joins TRBV27 to TRBJ1-5, with D perhaps matching TRBD1 (6 bases). V lost 8 bases and J lost 2, with 10 bases in between. This CDR3 is 13 amino acids long. Looked up from germline, CDR1 is MNHEY and CDR2 is SMNVEV (reference sequence).

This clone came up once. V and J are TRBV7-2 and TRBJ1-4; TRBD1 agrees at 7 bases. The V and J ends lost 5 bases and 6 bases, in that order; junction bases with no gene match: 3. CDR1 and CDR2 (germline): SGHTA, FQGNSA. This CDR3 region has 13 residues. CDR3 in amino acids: CASSPGQDEKLFF. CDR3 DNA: TGTGCCAGCAGCCCAGGACAGGATGAAAAACTGTTTTTT.

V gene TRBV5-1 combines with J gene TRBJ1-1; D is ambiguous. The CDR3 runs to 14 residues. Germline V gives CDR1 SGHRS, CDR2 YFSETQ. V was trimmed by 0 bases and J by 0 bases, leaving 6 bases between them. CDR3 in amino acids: CASSLGRVNTEAFF. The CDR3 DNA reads TGCGCCAGCAGCTTGGGCAGAGTGAACACTGAAGCTTTCTTT.

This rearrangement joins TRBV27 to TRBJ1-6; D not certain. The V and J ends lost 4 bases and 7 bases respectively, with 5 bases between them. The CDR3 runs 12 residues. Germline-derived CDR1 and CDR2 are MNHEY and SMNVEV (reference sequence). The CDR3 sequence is CASSSPNSPLHF. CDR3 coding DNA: TGTGCCAGCAGTTCGCCAAATTCACCCCTCCACTTT.

The CDR3: CASSYGVAGETQYF. The CDR3 nucleotides read TGTGCCAGCAGTTACGGGGTAGCAGGGGAGACCCAGTACTTC. This sequence joins TRBV6-5 and TRBJ2-5; tentatively, D is TRBD1 (5 bases). This CDR3 has 14 amino acids. The V gene's germline CDR1 is MNHEY and CDR2 SVGAGI. V was shortened by 2 bases and J by 5 bases, with 12 bases between the two germline ends.

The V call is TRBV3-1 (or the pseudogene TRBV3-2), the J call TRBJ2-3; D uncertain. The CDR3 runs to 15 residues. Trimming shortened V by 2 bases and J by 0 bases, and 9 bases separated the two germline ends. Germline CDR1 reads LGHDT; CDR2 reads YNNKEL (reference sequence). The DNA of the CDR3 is TGTGCCAGCAGCCAACCAGACGCTAGCACAGATACGCAGTATTTT. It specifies CASSQPDASTDTQYF.

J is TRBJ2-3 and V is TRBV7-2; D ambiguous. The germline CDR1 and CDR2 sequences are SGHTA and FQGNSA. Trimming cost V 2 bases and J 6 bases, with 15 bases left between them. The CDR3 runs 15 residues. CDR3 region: CASSLQNGFSDTQYF. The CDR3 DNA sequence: TGTGCCAGCAGCTTACAAAACGGGTTTTCGGATACGCAGTATTTT.

CDR3 in amino acids: CASSLSPGGSQPQHF. DNA for the CDR3: TGTGCCAGCAGTTTATCCCCGGGAGGGTCTCAGCCCCAGCATTTT. V usage is TRBV28 and J usage is TRBJ1-5; D unresolved. V lost 1 base to trimming and J lost 6 bases, with 13 bases between them. The CDR3 runs to 15 residues. Germline V lookup: CDR1 MDHEN, CDR2 SYDVKM.

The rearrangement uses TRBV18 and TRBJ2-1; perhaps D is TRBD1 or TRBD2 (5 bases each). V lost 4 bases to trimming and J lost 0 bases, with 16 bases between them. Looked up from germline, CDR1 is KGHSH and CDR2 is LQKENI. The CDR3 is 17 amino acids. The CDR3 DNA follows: TGTGCCAGCTCACTATTCCCGGGACGCCCCTCCTACAATGAGCAGTTCTTC. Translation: CASSLFPGRPSYNEQFF.

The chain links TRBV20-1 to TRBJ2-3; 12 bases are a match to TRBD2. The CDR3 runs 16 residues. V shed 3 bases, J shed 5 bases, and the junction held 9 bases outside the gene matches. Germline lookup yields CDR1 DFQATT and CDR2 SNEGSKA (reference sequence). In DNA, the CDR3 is TGCAGTGCTAGTGGGCCGACTAGCGGGAGAGTAGATACGCAGTATTTT. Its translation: CSASGPTSGRVDTQYF.

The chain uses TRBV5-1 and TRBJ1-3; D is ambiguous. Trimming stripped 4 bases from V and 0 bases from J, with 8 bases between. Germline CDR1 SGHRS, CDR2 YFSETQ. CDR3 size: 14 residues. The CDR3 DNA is TGCGCCAGCAGCCTCCTTGACTCTGGAAACACCATATATTTT. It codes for CASSLLDSGNTIYF.

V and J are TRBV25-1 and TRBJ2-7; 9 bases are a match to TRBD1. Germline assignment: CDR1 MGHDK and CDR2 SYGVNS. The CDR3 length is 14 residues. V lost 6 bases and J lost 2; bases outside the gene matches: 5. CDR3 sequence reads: CASRGTGRTYEQYF. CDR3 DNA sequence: TGTGCCAGCAGAGGGACAGGGAGGACCTACGAGCAGTACTTC.

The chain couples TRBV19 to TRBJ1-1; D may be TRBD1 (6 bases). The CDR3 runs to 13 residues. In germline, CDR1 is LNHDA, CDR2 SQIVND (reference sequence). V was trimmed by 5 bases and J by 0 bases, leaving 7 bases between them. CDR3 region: CASSDRLNTEAFF. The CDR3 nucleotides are TGTGCCAGTAGTGACAGGCTGAACACTGAAGCTTTCTTT. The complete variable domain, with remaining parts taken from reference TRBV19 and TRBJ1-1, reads DGGITQSPKYLFRKEGQNVTLSCEQNLNHDAMYWYRQDPGQGLRLIYYSQIVNDFQKGDIAEGYSVSREKKESFPLTVTSAQKNPTAFYLCASSDRLNTEAFFGQGTRLTVV.